This record concerns one TCR beta chain sequence. Its target antigen remains unknown. The input lacks base qualities; no much larger clone sits a single base away. The record originates from a study of blood T cell repertoires in COVID-19 (dated by TCRdb to 2020 to 2022). Some background on the complete study: Samples from collaborators originated in the United States, Italy and Spain and spanned both the acute and convalescent phases of COVID-19. The material from the prospective study consisted of cDNA or gDNA derived from T cells, B-cell-depleted T cells, or PBMCs. Subjects who had been exposed to COVID-19, were actively infected with it, or had recovered from it provided the deeply sampled blood TCRbeta repertoires that made up the dataset. A freely available public database, intended as a resource for researchers studying the immune response to SARS-CoV-2, is where the repertoires were released. Samples came from the ongoing ImmuneRACE study (first 160 participants) plus 1,254 subjects from 6 global collaborators. Sample metadata almost always included a de-identified subject ID, COVID-19 status, age in years and sex. Where HLA class I and class II types were available, the types were taken from metadata supplied by the sample provider, not from assay-based typing.

The germline V gene (reference sequence) specifies LNHDA as CDR1 and SQIVND as CDR2. The cysteine opens and the phenylalanine closes a CDR3 of 20 amino acids. Only CDR3 DNA is held: 60 bases, read in frame from base 1. The junction shows trimming of 4 bases on V and 0 bases on J, plus 22 bases between the germline ends. What the study reported, not specific to this receptor: How much clinical and demographic metadata was included differed by source and by participant, and the metadata was provided uncurated.

In Seattle, one collaborating source enrolled patients while the infection was active and tracked those patients longitudinally over the course of disease. Each collaborating institution followed its own protocols to collect whole blood in K2EDTA tubes. Collaborator samples were shipped for TCRbeta analysis as frozen whole blood, isolated PBMCs, or DNA extracted from either sample type. TCRbeta CDR3 regions were amplified from genomic DNA by means of the immunoSEQ Assay, a bias-controlled multiplex PCR. For the original study's pipeline: The number of nucleated cells in each sample was estimated from the amplification of reference gene primers within the assay. To quantify the absolute abundance of each unique TCRbeta CDR3 rearrangement, sequence reads were collapsed and filtered. For each sample, productive Simpson clonality was calculated as the square root of Simpson's diversity index across productive rearrangements. What TCRdb holds here is the immuneACCESS table cut down to in-frame rearrangements. Part of the clones is not present; checked against another copy, under half of the missing clones reflect an unresolved V gene, and the others are unexplained. D and trimming were read from the DNA, whereas the V and J calls and clone size are those reported in that table. The sample table records about 270,000 clones; 91% of these occur just once. The top ten clonotypes cover approximately 2.6% of the sample.

The receptor chain draws on TRBV19 and TRBJ2-6; TRBD2 could be the D gene, as 6 bases match. This receptor was taken from a person in their late teens or twenties with COVID-19, enrolled during active disease. Specimen: peripheral blood. The CDR3 loop reads CASSTRDWTKTGSGANVLTF. The DNA reads TGTGCCAGTAGTACTAGGGACTGGACCAAAACGGGCTCTGGGGCCAACGTCCTGACTTTC.